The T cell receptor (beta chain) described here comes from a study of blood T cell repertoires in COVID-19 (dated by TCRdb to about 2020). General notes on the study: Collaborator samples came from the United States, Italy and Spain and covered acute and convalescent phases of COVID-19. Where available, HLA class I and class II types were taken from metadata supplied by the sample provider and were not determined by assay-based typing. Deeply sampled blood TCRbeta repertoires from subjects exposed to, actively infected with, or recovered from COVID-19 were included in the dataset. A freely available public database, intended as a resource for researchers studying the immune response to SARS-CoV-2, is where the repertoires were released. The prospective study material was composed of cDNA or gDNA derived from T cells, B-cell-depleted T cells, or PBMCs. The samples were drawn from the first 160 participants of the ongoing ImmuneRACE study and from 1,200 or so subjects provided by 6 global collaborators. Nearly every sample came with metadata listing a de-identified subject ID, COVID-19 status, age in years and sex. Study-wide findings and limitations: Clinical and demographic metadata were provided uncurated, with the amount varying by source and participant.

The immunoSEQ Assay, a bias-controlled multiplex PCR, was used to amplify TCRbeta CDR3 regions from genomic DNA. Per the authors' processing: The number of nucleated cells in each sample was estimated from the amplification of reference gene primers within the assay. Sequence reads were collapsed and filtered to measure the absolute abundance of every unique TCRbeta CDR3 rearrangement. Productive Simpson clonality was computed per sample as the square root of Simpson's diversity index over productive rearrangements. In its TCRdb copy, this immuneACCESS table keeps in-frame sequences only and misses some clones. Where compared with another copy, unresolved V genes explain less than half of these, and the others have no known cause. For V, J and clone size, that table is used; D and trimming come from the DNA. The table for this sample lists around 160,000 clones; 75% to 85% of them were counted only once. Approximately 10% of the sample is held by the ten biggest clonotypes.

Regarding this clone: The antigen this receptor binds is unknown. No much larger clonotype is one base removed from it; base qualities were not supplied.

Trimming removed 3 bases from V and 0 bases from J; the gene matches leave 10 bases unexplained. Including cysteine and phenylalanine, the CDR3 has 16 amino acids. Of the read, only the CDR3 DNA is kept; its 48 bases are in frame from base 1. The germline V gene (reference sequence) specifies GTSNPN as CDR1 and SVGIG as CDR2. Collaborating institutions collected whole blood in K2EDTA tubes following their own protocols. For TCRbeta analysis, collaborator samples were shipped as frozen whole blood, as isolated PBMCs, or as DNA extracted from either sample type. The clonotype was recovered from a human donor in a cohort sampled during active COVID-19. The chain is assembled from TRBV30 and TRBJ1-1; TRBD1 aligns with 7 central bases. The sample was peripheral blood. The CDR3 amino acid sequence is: CAWSNPRQGMNTEAFF. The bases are TGTGCCTGGAGCAACCCGAGACAGGGAATGAACACTGAAGCTTTCTTT.